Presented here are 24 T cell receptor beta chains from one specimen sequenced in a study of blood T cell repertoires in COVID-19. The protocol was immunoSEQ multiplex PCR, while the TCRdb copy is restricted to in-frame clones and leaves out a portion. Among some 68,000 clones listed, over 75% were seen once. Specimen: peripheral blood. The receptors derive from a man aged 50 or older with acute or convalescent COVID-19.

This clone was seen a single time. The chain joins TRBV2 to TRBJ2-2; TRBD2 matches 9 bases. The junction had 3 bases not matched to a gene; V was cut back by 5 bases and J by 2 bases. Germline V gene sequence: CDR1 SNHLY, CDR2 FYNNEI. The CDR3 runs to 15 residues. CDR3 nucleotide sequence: TGTGCCAGCAGTATAGCGGGAGCCAACACCGGGGAGCTGTTTTTT. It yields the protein CASSIAGANTGELFF.

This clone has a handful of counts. CDR3 nucleotides: TGTGCCAGCAGCCAACGGACAGGGATGCGTTCACCCCTCCACTTT. It specifies CASSQRTGMRSPLHF. The chain has TRBV14 and TRBJ1-6; 8 bases agree with TRBD1. Germline values: CDR1 SGHDN, CDR2 FVKESK. The CDR3 extends over 15 amino acids. The junction had 6 bases not matched to a gene; V was cut back by 2 bases and J by 9 bases.

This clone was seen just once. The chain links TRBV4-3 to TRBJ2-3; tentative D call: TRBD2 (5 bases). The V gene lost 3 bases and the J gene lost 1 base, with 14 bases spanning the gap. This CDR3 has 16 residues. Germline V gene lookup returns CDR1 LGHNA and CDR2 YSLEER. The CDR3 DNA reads TGCGCCAGCAGCCACCCCTGGGAGAGAGGCACAGATACGCAGTATTTT. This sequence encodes CASSHPWERGTDTQYF.

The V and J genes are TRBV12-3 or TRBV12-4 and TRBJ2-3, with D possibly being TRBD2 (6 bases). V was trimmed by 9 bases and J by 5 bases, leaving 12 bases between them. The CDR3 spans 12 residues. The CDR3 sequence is CASSGNVDTQYF. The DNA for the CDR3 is TGTGCCAGTAGCGGCAATGTAGATACGCAGTATTTT.

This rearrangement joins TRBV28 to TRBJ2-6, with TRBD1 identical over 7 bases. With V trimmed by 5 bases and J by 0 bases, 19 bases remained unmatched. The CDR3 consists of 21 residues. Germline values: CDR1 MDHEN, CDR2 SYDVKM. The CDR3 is CASSHPAIQGSIRSGANVLTF. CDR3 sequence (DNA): TGTGCCAGCAGTCACCCCGCAATACAGGGGAGTATACGCTCTGGGGCCAACGTCCTGACTTTC.

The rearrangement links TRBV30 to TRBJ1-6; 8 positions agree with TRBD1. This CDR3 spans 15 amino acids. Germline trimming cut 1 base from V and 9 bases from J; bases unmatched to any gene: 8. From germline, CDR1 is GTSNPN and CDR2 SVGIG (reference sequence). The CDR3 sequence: CAWSGPAGGVSPLHF. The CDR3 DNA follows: TGTGCCTGGAGTGGGCCCGCAGGGGGCGTTTCACCCCTCCACTTT.

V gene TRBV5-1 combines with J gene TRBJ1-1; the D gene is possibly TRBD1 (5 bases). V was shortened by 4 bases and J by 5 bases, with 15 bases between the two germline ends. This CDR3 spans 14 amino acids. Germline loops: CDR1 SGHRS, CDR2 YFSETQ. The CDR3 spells CASSPTLGDTEAFF. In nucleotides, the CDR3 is TGCGCCAGCAGCCCCACCCTAGGGGATACTGAAGCTTTCTTT.

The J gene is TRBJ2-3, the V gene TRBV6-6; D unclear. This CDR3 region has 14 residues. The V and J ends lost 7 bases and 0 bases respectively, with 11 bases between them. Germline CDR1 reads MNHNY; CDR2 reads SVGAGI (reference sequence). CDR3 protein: CASTMGASTDTQYF. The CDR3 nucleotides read TGTGCCAGCACCATGGGCGCGAGCACAGATACGCAGTATTTT.

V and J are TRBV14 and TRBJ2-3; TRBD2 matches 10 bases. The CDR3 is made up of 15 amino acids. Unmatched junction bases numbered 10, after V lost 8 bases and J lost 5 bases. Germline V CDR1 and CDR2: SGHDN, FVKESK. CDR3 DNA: TGTGCCAGCCGTCTGAGCGGGAGGGGGCAAGATACGCAGTATTTT. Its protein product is CASRLSGRGQDTQYF.

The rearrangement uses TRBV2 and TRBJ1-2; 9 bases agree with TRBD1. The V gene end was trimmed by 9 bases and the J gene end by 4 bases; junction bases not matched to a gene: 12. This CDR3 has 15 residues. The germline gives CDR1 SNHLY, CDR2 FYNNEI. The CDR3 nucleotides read TGTGCCAGTGAGGAGGAACAGGGGGCTGGCTATGGCTACACCTTC. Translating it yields CASEEEQGAGYGYTF.

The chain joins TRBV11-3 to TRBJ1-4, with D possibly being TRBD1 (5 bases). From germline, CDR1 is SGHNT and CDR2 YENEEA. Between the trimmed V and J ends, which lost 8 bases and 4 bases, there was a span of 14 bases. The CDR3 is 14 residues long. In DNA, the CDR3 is TGTGCCAGCGGGCCGGGGGGGGATAATGAAAAACTGTTTTTT. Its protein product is CASGPGGDNEKLFF.

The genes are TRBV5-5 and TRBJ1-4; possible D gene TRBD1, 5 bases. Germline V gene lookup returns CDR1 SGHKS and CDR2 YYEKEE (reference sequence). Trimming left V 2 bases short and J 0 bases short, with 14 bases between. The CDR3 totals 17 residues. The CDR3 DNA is TGTGCCAGCAGCTTAGGCCTACAGGCCCCAACTAATGAAAAACTGTTTTTT. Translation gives CASSLGLQAPTNEKLFF.

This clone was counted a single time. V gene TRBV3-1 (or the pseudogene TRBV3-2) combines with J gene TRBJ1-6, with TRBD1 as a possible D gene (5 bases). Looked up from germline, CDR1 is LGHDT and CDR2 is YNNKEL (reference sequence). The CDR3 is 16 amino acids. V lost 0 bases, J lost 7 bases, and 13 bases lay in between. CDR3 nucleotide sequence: TGTGCCAGCAGCCAAGATATGAACAGGCTAAATTCACCCCTCCACTTT. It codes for CASSQDMNRLNSPLHF.

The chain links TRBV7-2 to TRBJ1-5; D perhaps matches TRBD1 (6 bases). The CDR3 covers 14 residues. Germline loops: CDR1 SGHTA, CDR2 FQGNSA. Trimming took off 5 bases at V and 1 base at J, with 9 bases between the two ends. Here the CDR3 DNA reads TGTGCCAGCAGCATCAGGGGAAGCAATCAGCCCCAGCATTTT. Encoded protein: CASSIRGSNQPQHF. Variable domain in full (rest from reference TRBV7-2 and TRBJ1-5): GAGVSQSPSNKVTEKGKDVELRCDPISGHTALYWYRQSLGQGLEFLIYFQGNSAPDKSGLPSDRFSAERTGGSVSTLTIQRTQQEDSAVYLCASSIRGSNQPQHFGDGTRLSIL.

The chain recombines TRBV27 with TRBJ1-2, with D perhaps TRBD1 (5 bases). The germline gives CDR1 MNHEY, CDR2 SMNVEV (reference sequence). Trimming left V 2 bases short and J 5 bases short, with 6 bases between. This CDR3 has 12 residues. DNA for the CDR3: TGTGCCAGCAGTTTACAGGGTTATGGCTACACCTTC. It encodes CASSLQGYGYTF.

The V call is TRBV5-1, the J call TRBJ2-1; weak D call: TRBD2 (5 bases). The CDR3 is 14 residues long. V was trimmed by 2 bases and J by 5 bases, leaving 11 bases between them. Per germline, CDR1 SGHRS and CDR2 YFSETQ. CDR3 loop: CASSFGEWNNEQFF. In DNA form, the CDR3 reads TGCGCCAGCAGCTTTGGGGAGTGGAACAATGAGCAGTTCTTC.

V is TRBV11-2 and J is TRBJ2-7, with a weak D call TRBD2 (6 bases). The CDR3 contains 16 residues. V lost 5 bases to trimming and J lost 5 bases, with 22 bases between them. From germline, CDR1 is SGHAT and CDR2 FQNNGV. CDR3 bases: TGTGCCAGCAGCGACCGCCGACGACTAGTTAACCACGAGCAGTACTTC. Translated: CASSDRRRLVNHEQYF.

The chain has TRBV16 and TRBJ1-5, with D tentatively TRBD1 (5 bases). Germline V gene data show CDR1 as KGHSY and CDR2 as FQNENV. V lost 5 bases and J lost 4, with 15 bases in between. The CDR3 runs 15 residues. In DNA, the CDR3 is TGTGCCAGCAGCATAAGGGCAGGGAAGAATCAGCCCCAGCATTTT. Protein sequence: CASSIRAGKNQPQHF.

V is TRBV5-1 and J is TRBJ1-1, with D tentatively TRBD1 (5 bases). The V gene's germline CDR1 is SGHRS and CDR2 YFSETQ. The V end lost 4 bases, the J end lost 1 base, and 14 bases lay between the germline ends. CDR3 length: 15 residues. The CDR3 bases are TGCGCCAGCAGCACTGGAATAGGGGCGAACACTGAAGCTTTCTTT. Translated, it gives CASSTGIGANTEAFF.

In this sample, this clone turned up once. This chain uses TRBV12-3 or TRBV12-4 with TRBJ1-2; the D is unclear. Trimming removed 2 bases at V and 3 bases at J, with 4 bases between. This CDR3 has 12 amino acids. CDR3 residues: CASSLSDYGYTF. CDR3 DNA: TGTGCCAGCAGTTTATCGGACTATGGCTACACCTTC.

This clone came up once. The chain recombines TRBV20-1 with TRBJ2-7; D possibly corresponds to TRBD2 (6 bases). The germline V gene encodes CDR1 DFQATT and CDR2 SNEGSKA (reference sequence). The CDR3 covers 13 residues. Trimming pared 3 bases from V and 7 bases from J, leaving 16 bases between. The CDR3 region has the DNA TGCAGTGCTAGTACAGGACTACTCGGTGAGCAGTACGTC. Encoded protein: CSASTGLLGEQYV.

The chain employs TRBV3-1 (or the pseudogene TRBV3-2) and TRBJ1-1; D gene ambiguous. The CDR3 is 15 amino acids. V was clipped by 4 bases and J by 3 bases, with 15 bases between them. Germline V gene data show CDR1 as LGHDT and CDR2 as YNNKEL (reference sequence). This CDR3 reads CASSPRLGSDTEAFF. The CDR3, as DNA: TGTGCCAGCAGCCCCCGACTCGGGTCGGACACTGAAGCTTTCTTT.

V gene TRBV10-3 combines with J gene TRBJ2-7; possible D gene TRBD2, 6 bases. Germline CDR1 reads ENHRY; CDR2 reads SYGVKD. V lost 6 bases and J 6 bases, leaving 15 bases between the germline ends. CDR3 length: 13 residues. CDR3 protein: CAISGTQGGEQYF. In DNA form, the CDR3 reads TGTGCCATCAGCGGGACTCAGGGTGGCGAGCAGTACTTC.

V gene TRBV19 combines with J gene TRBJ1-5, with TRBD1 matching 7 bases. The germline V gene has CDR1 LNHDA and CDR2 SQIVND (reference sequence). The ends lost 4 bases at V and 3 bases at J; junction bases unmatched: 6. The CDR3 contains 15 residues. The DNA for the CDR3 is TGTGCCAGTAGTACCCCCGGGACAGTCAATCAGCCCCAGCATTTT. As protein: CASSTPGTVNQPQHF.